These T cell receptor beta chains were read from a single sample in a study of shared clonotypes between healthy human individuals. Profiling relied on immunoSEQ multiplex PCR, and the TCRdb table lists in-frame clones only, not all of them. The sample shows fewer than 700,000 clones, approximately 96% of them seen only once. Sequenced input: naive CD8+ T cells sorted from blood. These receptors all stem from a woman aged 25 to 39 in good health. Both conserved end residues are trimmed from each CDR3. Fields, in order: D gene, V gene, J gene, CDR3 protein. A D gene is named only where the DNA matches it firmly.

TRBD1,TRBV7-6,TRBJ2-7,ASSSGGSYEQY
.,TRBV19,TRBJ2-7,ASSIATAPSYEQY
.,TRBV27,TRBJ2-1,ASSSPTDNEQF
.,TRBV10-2,TRBJ2-3,ASSEIAESTDTQY
TRBD2,TRBV27,TRBJ2-7,ASSKLAGVSSEQY
.,TRBV7-8,TRBJ2-7,ASILAQGGYEQY
.,TRBV6-5,TRBJ2-2,ASSYVDSGELF
TRBD1,TRBV27,TRBJ2-7,ASSPGTAGYEQY
.,TRBV7-8,TRBJ1-1,ASSLYGGDTEAF
.,TRBV15,TRBJ1-3,ATSSGRSSGNTIY
TRBD2,TRBV19,TRBJ2-7,ASSSGRGGYEQY
.,TRBV5-1,TRBJ1-1,ASSFGKRTEAF
TRBD1,TRBV11-2,TRBJ2-2,ASSSPDRVDTGELF
.,TRBV5-4,TRBJ1-1,ASSHDVNTEAF
.,TRBV7-9,TRBJ1-2,ASSLALGYGYT
.,TRBV11-2,TRBJ2-5,ASSSLPSRGWGETQY
TRBD1,TRBV10-2,TRBJ1-5,ASSERQGGQPQH
TRBD1,TRBV28,TRBJ2-1,ASSPRGGDRSKQF
.,TRBV27,TRBJ1-2,ASSFTGSSLGYT
TRBD2,TRBV9,TRBJ2-5,ASSVGGGRAGETQY
TRBD2,TRBV4-2,TRBJ2-3,ASSQEAGGPPDTQY
.,TRBV19,TRBJ1-1,ASSITPGSTEAF
.,TRBV29-1,TRBJ2-5,SVGGWRNQIQETQY
.,TRBV6-1,TRBJ1-5,ASSTSLNQPQH
TRBD1,TRBV19,.,ASSTTGGASYEQY
.,TRBV4-1,TRBJ1-2,ASSQVSGADGYT
.,TRBV2,TRBJ2-1,ASTPRRASYNEQF
.,TRBV7-9,TRBJ1-5,ASSLGGQPQH
.,TRBV28,TRBJ2-5,ASSPTDLQETQY
.,TRBV19,TRBJ1-1,ASRLGGTEAF
.,TRBV9,TRBJ1-4,ASSVGGATNEKLF
TRBD2,TRBV19,TRBJ2-5,ASSIGREQY
TRBD2,TRBV10-3,TRBJ2-5,AIGTSGNQETQY
.,TRBV4-1,TRBJ2-7,ASSPIRGLSSYEQY
.,TRBV5-6,TRBJ2-2,ASSQNWGPGGELF
TRBD1,TRBV28,TRBJ2-2,ASSWTGPNTGELF
TRBD1,TRBV7-6,TRBJ1-1,ASSRGTGNTEAF
.,TRBV7-8,TRBJ2-7,ASSLWGGRPYEQY
.,TRBV19,TRBJ2-3,ASSILGDTQY
.,TRBV10-3,.,AISASTYEQY
TRBD1,TRBV19,TRBJ1-2,ASSTGQGAFGYT
.,TRBV5-4,TRBJ2-1,ASSGDLGEQF
.,TRBV20-1,TRBJ2-1,SDSYNEQF
.,TRBV15,TRBJ1-5,ATSRDLGNQPQH
.,TRBV19,TRBJ2-3,ASSIPGTDGTDTQY
.,TRBV13,TRBJ2-2,ASSLSRGVDTGELF
TRBD2,TRBV14,TRBJ2-1,ASSRGGLAGYNEQF
.,TRBV13,TRBJ2-2,ASSLGRGTGELF
.,TRBV6-5,TRBJ2-1,ASSYSLQGVHNEQF
.,TRBV10-1,TRBJ2-7,ASSEFRSGYEQY
.,TRBV5-1,TRBJ2-2,ASSLATTGSFTGELF
TRBD1,TRBV30,TRBJ1-5,ACGTGSNQPQH
TRBD2,TRBV5-6,TRBJ2-3,ASRSSGRATDTQY